The 20 T cell receptor beta chains presented below share a single source sample, sequenced in a study of T-cell reconstitution after alpha-beta-depleted transplantation in children. Construction of the TCRbeta library involved unique molecular identifiers. TCRdb independently ran MiXCR on the PCR reads; one entry per CDR3 protein. The sample has approximately 350,000 distinct CDR3 sequences, 10% seen once; the top ten hold more than 2%. Material: PBMCs from the stem cell graft donor, obtained from the stem cell graft. The receptor set was obtained from a human donor who donated a stem cell graft to a child with acute lymphoblastic leukemia.

This clonotype has more than one count but fewer than ten. The V call is TRBV6-2 or TRBV6-3, the J call TRBJ1-5, with no clear D. V was shortened by 7 bases and J by 2 bases, with 9 bases between the two germline ends. This CDR3 has 13 amino acids. Germline CDR1 is MNHEY and CDR2 is SVGEGT. CDR3 region: CASKGRGNQPQHF. The CDR3 nucleotides read TGTGCCAGCAAGGGAAGGGGCAATCAGCCCCAGCATTTT.

The chain combines TRBV7-2 with TRBJ2-7; D remains unclear. The CDR3 totals 13 residues. The V end lost 2 bases, the J end lost 6 bases, and 11 bases lay between the germline ends. Germline V gene sequence: CDR1 SGHTA, CDR2 FQGNSA. Written as DNA, the CDR3 is TGTGCCAGCAGCTTATATTACAGCTCCGAGCAGTACTTC. It specifies CASSLYYSSEQYF.

This clonotype was seen at least ten times. CDR3 residues: CASSPRWVAALSTDTQYF. CDR3 sequence (DNA): TGTGCCAGCTCACCACGATGGGTCGCAGCCCTTAGCACAGATACGCAGTATTTT. The V call is TRBV18, the J call TRBJ2-3; D uncertain. Germline CDR1 and CDR2: KGHSH and LQKENI. CDR3 length: 18 residues. V lost 1 base and J 0 bases, leaving 17 bases between the germline ends.

The chain couples TRBV7-2 to TRBJ2-7; 9 bases match TRBD2. Germline V gene sequence: CDR1 SGHTA, CDR2 FQGNSA. The junction had 1 base not matched to a gene; V was cut back by 1 base and J by 3 bases. This CDR3 comprises 14 residues. The CDR3: CASSLERGDYEQYF. The DNA for the CDR3 is TGTGCCAGCAGCTTAGAGCGGGGGGACTACGAGCAGTACTTC. The variable domain in full, completed from reference TRBV7-2 and TRBJ2-7, reads GAGVSQSPSNKVTEKGKDVELRCDPISGHTALYWYRQSLGQGLEFLIYFQGNSAPDKSGLPSDRFSAERTGGSVSTLTIQRTQQEDSAVYLCASSLERGDYEQYFGPGTRLTVT.

The table lists this clonotype with many counts. The genes are TRBV7-8 and TRBJ2-1; 14 bases are a match to TRBD2. CDR1 SGHVS and CDR2 FQNEAQ come from the germline V gene. This CDR3 region has 17 residues. The V segment lost 4 bases and the J segment 4 bases; nucleotides outside the gene matches: 6. The CDR3 DNA is TGTGCCAGCAGCTCCGGGACTAGCGGGAGTCGGTACAATGAGCAGTTCTTC. Amino acids: CASSSGTSGSRYNEQFF.

The genes are TRBV5-1 and TRBJ1-6, with a tentative D call TRBD1 (5 bases). V was pared by 0 bases and J by 10 bases, with 14 bases between. The germline V gene has CDR1 SGHRS and CDR2 YFSETQ. CDR3 length: 15 amino acids. The DNA for the CDR3 is TGCGCCAGCAGCTTGGAACAGGCAGTCACGTCACCCCTCCACTTT. It encodes CASSLEQAVTSPLHF.

This chain links TRBV7-2 with TRBJ1-6; D possibly corresponds to TRBD1 (5 bases). The CDR3 is made up of 15 amino acids. Germline V CDR1 and CDR2: SGHTA, FQGNSA. The ends were cut back, 1 base at V and 10 bases at J, with 14 bases in the middle. CDR3 DNA: TGTGCCAGCAGCTTAGGGGACGGGTTTAGGTCACCCCTCCACTTT. Its translation: CASSLGDGFRSPLHF.

This clonotype has a count of ten or more. The chain is built from TRBV7-2 and TRBJ2-3; D gene ambiguous. The CDR3 has 14 residues. Germline CDR1 and CDR2: SGHTA and FQGNSA. Trimming stripped 2 bases from V and 4 bases from J, with 10 bases between. The CDR3 DNA is TGTGCCAGCAGCTTATATACGATCGCAGATACGCAGTATTTT. It codes for CASSLYTIADTQYF.

This clonotype occurred a few times. The chain is built from TRBV5-1 and TRBJ1-5, with D unresolved. The germline gives CDR1 SGHRS, CDR2 YFSETQ. CDR3 size: 15 residues. Trimming removed 2 bases at V and 3 bases at J, with 12 bases between. Here the CDR3 reads CASSLSGRYNQPQHF. The DNA for the CDR3 is TGCGCCAGCAGCTTATCGGGCAGGTACAATCAGCCCCAGCATTTT.

The chain combines TRBV19 with TRBJ2-5, with D perhaps matching TRBD2 (7 bases). The CDR3 covers 15 residues. The germline gives CDR1 LNHDA, CDR2 SQIVND (reference sequence). Deletions cut 2 bases from V and 4 bases from J, with 14 bases between. CDR3 DNA sequence: TGTGCCAGTAGTATAAGAGGGGGGGTTGGAGAGACCCAGTACTTC. Protein: CASSIRGGVGETQYF.

This clonotype has just a few counts. This sequence joins TRBV4-2 and TRBJ2-1; D remains ambiguous. The CDR3 is 14 residues long. Germline CDR1 is LGHNA and CDR2 is YNFKEQ. With 0 bases removed from V and 5 bases from J, the gap between germline ends came to 8 bases. This CDR3 reads CASSQEQLNNEQFF. The CDR3 DNA sequence: TGTGCCAGCAGCCAAGAACAACTAAACAATGAGCAGTTCTTC.

This clonotype was seen a few times. CDR3 sequence: CATSRGGVSYNEQFF. CDR3 DNA: TGTGCCACCAGCAGGGGCGGGGTCTCCTACAATGAGCAGTTCTTC. The rearrangement uses TRBV15 and TRBJ2-1; possibly TRBD2 for D (6 bases). The CDR3 is made up of 15 amino acids. Germline V lookup: CDR1 LNHNV, CDR2 YYDKDF (reference sequence). V dropped 3 bases and J dropped 0 bases, with 9 bases sitting between them.

The chain links TRBV28 to TRBJ2-1; 13 positions agree with TRBD2. Per germline, CDR1 MDHEN and CDR2 SYDVKM. The CDR3 length is 19 residues. J gave up 7 bases and V 2 bases, and 14 bases lay outside the gene matches. CDR3 bases: TGTGCCAGCAGTTTAAGGACTAGCGGGAGAGGACAACAGAGGAATGAGCAGTTCTTC. Encoded protein: CASSLRTSGRGQQRNEQFF.

The V call is TRBV12-5, the J call TRBJ1-5; TRBD1 might be the D (6 bases). The germline V and J ends were trimmed by 2 bases and 2 bases, with 7 bases remaining between them. CDR3 length equals 14 residues. Germline loops: CDR1 LGHNT, CDR2 FRNRAP. The CDR3 sequence: CASGLNRGNQPQHF. For the CDR3, the DNA is TGTGCTAGTGGTTTGAACAGGGGCAATCAGCCCCAGCATTTT.

This clonotype was counted a few times. This chain uses TRBV27 with TRBJ2-7; no reliable D call. Deletions cut 5 bases from V and 2 bases from J, with 13 bases between. The CDR3 runs 14 residues. Germline assignment: CDR1 MNHEY and CDR2 SMNVEV (reference sequence). The CDR3 region has the DNA TGTGCCAGCAGTCCTCGGTCAGGCCCCTACGAGCAGTACTTC. Its translation is CASSPRSGPYEQYF.

This clonotype was recorded a few times. The V and J genes are TRBV6-5 and TRBJ1-1, with D possibly being TRBD1 (6 bases). Trimming cost V 0 bases and J 9 bases, with 14 bases left between them. This CDR3 has 14 residues. Per the germline V gene, CDR1 is MNHEY and CDR2 is SVGAGI. The CDR3 bases are TGTGCCAGCAGTTACTCGTCCCTGGGGGCACAAGCTTTCTTT. Translation: CASSYSSLGAQAFF.

This clonotype has a handful of counts. V gene TRBV27 combines with J gene TRBJ2-1; the match to TRBD2 covers 8 bases. The CDR3 sequence is 13 residues long. Per germline, CDR1 MNHEY and CDR2 SMNVEV (reference sequence). The junction had 2 bases not matched to a gene; V was cut back by 2 bases and J by 8 bases. CDR3 DNA: TGTGCCAGCAGTTTAGGACTAGCCCATGAGCAGTTCTTC. Its translation is CASSLGLAHEQFF.

This clonotype was counted many times. The rearrangement uses TRBV4-1 and TRBJ1-2; TRBD1 is a possible D gene (5 bases). Trimming removed 0 bases at V and 4 bases at J, with 9 bases between. Germline V gives CDR1 MGHRA, CDR2 YSYEKL. The CDR3 is 14 residues long. CDR3 region: CASSQELGVYGYTF. CDR3 in DNA: TGCGCCAGCAGCCAAGAACTGGGGGTCTATGGCTACACCTTC.

This clonotype showed up many times. The rearrangement joins TRBV18 to TRBJ2-5; the match to TRBD1 covers 8 bases. The germline V gene has CDR1 KGHSH and CDR2 LQKENI. This CDR3 is 14 amino acids long. Trimming removed 6 bases from V and 5 bases from J; junction bases left unmatched: 8. CDR3 in amino acids: CASSPGQEVETQYF. CDR3 nucleotides: TGTGCCAGCTCCCCGGGACAGGAGGTGGAGACCCAGTACTTC.

This clonotype was counted many times. The chain employs TRBV12-3 or TRBV12-4 and TRBJ1-1, with 9 bases matching TRBD1. The CDR3 is 15 residues long. V shed 5 bases, J shed 1 base, and the junction held 5 bases outside the gene matches. The CDR3 nucleotides read TGTGCCAGCAGTCTGCGGGGACAGGGGAACACTGAAGCTTTCTTT. This gives the protein CASSLRGQGNTEAFF.